This TCR beta chain was captured by sequencing in a study of CD8+ T cells in alopecia areata. This sample's treatment: oral pan-JAK inhibitor, 5-10 mg twice daily. Extracted RNA was reverse transcribed into cDNA, the sequencing template. Here immunoSEQ multiplex PCR was the method, and the copy in TCRdb shows in-frame clones only, minus some. The sample includes approximately 220,000 clones, roughly two fifths of them seen just once. The CDR3 runs 12 residues. V lost 3 bases and J lost 7; bases outside the gene matches: 1. The germline V gene encodes CDR1 SNHLY and CDR2 FYNNEI. The source of this sequence is a human donor with alopecia areata. V gene TRBV2 combines with J gene TRBJ1-2; TRBD1 matches at 8 bases. Sample: CD4+ T cells sorted from blood, taken between weeks 30 and 35, from a patient treated with tofacitinib. For the CDR3, the DNA is TGTGCCAGCAGTGACAGGGGGCTTGGCTACACCTTC. Translating gives CASSDRGLGYTF. Full variable domain (rest looked up from reference TRBV2 and TRBJ1-2): EPEVTQTPSHQVTQMGQEVILRCVPISNHLYFYWYRQILGQKVEFLVSFYNNEISEKSEIFDDQFSVERPDGSNFTLKIRSTKLEDSAMYFCASSDRGLGYTFGSGTRLTVV.